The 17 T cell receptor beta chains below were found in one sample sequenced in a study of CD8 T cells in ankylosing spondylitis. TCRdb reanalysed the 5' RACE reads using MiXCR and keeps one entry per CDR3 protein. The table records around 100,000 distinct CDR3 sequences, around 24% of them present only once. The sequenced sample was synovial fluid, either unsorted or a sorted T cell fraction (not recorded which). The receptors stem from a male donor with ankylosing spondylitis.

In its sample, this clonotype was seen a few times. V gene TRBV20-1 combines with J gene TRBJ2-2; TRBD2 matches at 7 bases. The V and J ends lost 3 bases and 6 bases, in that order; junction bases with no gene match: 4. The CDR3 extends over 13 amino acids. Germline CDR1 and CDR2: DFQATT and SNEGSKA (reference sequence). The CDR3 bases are TGCAGTGCTAGGCGGGAGTGGGCCGGGGAGCTGTTTTTT. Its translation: CSARREWAGELFF.

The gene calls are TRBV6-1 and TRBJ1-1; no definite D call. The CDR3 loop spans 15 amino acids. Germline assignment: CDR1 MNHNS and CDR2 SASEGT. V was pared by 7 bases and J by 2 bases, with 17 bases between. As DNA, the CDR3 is TGTGCCAGCACTACCCCGAGGGATGAAAACACTGAAGCTTTCTTT. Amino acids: CASTTPRDENTEAFF.

The CDR3 DNA reads TGCGCCAGCAGCTTGACTAGCGGGAGGGCGAGTGAGCAGTTCTTC. This encodes CASSLTSGRASEQFF. The V and J genes are TRBV5-1 and TRBJ2-1, with 13 bases identical to TRBD2. Germline values: CDR1 SGHRS, CDR2 YFSETQ. The CDR3 covers 15 residues. The V gene end was trimmed by 1 base and the J gene end by 9 bases; junction bases not matched to a gene: 4.

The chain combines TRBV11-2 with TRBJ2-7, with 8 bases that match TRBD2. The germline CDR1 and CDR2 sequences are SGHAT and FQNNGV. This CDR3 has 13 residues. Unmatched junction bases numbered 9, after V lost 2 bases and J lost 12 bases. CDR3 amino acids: CASSLRLAGLGYF. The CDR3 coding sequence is TGTGCCAGCAGCTTAAGGCTAGCGGGCCTGGGGTACTTC.

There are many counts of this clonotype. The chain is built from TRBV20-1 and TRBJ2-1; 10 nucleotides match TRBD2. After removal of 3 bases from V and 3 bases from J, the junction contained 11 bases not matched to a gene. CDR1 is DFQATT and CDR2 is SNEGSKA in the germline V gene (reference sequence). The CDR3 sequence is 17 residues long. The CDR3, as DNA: TGCAGTGCTAGCAGGGGTAGCGGGGGGAGCTTCTACAATGAGCAGTTCTTC. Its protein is CSASRGSGGSFYNEQFF.

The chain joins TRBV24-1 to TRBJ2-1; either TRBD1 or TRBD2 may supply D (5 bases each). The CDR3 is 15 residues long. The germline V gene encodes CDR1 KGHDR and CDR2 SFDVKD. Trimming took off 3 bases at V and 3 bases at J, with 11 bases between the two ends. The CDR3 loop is CATSDEKGRYNEQFF. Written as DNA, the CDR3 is TGTGCCACCAGTGATGAGAAGGGACGCTACAATGAGCAGTTCTTC.

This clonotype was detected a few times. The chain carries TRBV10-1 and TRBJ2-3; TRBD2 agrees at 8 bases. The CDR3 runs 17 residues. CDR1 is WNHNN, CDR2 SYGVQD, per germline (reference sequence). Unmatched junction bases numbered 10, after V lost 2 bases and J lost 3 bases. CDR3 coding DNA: TGCGCCAGCAGTGAGACATCCGGGACTAGACCTACAGATACGCAGTATTTT. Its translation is CASSETSGTRPTDTQYF.

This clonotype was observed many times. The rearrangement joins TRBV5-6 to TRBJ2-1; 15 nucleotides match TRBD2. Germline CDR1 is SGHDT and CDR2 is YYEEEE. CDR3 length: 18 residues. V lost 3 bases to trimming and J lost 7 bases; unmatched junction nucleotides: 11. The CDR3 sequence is CASSYPRTSGRARNEQFF. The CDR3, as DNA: TGTGCCAGCAGCTATCCCCGGACTAGCGGGAGGGCCAGGAATGAGCAGTTCTTC.

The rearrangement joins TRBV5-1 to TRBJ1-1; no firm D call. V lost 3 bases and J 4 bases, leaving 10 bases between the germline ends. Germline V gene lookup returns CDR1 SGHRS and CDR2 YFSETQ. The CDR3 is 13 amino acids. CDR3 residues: CASSSVLGTEAFF. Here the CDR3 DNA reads TGCGCCAGCAGCTCGGTCCTGGGCACTGAAGCTTTCTTT.

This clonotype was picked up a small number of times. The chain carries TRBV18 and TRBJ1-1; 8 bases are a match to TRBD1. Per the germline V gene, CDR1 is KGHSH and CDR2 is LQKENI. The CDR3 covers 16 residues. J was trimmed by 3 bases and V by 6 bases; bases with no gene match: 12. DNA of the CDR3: TGTGCCAGCTCCCCGGACAGGGAGGTGGTGTACACTGAAGCTTTCTTT. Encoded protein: CASSPDREVVYTEAFF.

As DNA, the CDR3 is TGTGCCATCAGGGAGCATAGCAATCAGCCCCAGCATTTT. Amino acids: CAIREHSNQPQHF. The genes are TRBV10-3 and TRBJ1-5, with no clear D. Germline V CDR1 and CDR2: ENHRY, SYGVKD. V lost 6 bases, J lost 0 bases, and 6 bases lay in between. The CDR3 is made up of 13 amino acids.

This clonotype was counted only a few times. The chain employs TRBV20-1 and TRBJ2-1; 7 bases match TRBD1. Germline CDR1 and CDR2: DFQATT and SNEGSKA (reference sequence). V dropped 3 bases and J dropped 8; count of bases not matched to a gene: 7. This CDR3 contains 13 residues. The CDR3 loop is CSARMTGRDEQFF. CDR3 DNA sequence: TGCAGTGCTAGGATGACAGGGCGGGATGAGCAGTTCTTC.

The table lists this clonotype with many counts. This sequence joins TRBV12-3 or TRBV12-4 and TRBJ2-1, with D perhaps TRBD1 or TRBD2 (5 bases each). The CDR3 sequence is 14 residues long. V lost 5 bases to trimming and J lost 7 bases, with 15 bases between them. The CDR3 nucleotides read TGTGCCAGCAGTGCGTCGGGACGGAATAATGAGCAGTTCTTC. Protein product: CASSASGRNNEQFF.

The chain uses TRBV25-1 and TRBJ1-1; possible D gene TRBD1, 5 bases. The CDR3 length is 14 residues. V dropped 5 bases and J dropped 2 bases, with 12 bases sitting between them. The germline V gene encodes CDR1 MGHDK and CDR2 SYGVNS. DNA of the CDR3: TGTGCCAGCAGTAGGCATGGGGGTAACACTGAAGCTTTCTTT. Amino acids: CASSRHGGNTEAFF.

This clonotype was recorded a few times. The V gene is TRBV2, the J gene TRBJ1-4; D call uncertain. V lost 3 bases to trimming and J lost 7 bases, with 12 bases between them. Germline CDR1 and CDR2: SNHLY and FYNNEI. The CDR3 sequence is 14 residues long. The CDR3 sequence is CASSDGLASEKLFF. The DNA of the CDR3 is TGTGCCAGCAGTGATGGGTTAGCGAGTGAAAAACTGTTTTTT.

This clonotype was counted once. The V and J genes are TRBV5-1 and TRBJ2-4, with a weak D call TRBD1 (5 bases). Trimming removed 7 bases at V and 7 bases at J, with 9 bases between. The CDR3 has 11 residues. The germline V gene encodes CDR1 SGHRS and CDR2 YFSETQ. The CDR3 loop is CASGHENIQYF. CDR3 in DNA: TGCGCCAGCGGACACGAGAACATTCAGTACTTC.

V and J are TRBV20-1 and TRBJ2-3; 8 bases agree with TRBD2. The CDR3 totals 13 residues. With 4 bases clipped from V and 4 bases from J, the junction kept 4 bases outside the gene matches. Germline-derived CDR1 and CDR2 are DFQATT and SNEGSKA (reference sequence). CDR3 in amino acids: CSATLAGPDTQYF. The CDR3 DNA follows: TGCAGTGCTACTCTAGCGGGTCCAGATACGCAGTATTTT.